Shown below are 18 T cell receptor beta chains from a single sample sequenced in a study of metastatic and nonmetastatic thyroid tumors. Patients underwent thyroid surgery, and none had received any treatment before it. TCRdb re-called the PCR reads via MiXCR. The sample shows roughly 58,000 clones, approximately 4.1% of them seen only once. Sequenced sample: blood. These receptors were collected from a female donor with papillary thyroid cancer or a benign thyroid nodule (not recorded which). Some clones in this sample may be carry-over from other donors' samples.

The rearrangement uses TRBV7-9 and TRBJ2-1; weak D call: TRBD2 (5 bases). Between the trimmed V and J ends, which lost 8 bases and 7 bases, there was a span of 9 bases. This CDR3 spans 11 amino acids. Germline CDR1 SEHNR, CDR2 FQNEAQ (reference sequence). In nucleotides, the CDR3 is TGTGCCAGCGGAGGTTCGAATGAGCAGTTCTTC. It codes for CASGGSNEQFF.

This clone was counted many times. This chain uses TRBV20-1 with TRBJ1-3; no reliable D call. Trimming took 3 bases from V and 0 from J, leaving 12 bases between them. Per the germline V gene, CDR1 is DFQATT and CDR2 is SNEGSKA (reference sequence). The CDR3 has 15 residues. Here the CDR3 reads CSASDPRGSGNTIYF. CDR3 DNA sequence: TGCAGTGCTAGCGATCCCCGGGGCTCTGGAAACACCATATATTTT.

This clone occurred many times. For the CDR3, the DNA is TGTGCCAGCAGCCGGGGCAGGTACAATCAGCCCCAGCATTTT. It encodes CASSRGRYNQPQHF. This rearrangement joins TRBV7-2 to TRBJ1-5; D might be TRBD1 (5 bases). Trimming pared 5 bases from V and 3 bases from J, leaving 11 bases between. The CDR3 has 14 amino acids. Germline V gives CDR1 SGHTA, CDR2 FQGNSA.

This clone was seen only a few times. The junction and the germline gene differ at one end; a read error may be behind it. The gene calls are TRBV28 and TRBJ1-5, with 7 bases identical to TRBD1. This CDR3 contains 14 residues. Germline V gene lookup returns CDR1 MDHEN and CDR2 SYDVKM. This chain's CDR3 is CSSIGGCRGQPQHF. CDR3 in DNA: TGTTCCAGCATAGGGGGCTGCCGGGGCCAGCCCCAGCATTTT.

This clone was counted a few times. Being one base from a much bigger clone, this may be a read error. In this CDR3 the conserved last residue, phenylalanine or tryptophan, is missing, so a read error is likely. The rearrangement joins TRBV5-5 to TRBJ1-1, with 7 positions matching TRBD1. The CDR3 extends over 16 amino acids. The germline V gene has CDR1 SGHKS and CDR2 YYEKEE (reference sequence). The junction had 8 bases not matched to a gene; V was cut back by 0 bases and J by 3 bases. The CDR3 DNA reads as TGTGCCAGCAGCTTGGAGGGGGCATTAATGTACACTGAAGCTTTCCTT. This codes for CASSLEGALMYTEAFL.

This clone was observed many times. The CDR3 loop reads CASSLGGGTAYNSPLHF. CDR3 sequence (DNA): TGCGCCAGCAGCTTGGGCGGTGGAACAGCCTATAATTCACCCCTCCACTTT. The V gene is TRBV5-1, the J gene TRBJ1-6; D not resolved. Deletions cut 0 bases from V and 2 bases from J, with 12 bases between. Germline V CDR1 and CDR2: SGHRS, YFSETQ. The CDR3 loop spans 17 amino acids.

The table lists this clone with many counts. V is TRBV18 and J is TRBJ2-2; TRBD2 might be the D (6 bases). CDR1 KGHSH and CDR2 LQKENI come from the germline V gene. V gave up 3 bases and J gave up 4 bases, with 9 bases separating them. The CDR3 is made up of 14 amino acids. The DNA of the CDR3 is TGTGCCAGCTCACCGACCGGGGGCACCGGGGAGCTGTTTTTT. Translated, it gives CASSPTGGTGELFF.

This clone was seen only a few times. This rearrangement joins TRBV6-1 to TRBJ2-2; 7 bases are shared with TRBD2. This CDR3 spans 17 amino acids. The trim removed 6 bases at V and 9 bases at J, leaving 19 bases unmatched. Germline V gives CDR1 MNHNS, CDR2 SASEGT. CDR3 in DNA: TGTGCCAGCAGACCTCTTACTGACGGGAGGAGTACCTGGGAGCTGTTTTTT. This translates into CASRPLTDGRSTWELFF.

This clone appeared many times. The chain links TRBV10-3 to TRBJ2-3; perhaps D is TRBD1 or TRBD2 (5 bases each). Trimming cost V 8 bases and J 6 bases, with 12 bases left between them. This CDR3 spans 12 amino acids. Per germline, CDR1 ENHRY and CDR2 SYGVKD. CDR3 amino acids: CAIGVGDDTQYF. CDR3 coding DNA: TGTGCCATCGGGGTAGGGGACGATACGCAGTATTTT.

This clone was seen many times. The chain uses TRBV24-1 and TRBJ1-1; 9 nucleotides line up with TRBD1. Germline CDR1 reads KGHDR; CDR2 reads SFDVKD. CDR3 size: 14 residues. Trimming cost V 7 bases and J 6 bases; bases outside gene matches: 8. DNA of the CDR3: TGTGCCACCAGCGGGACAGGGTATCACGCTGAAGCTTTCTTT. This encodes CATSGTGYHAEAFF.

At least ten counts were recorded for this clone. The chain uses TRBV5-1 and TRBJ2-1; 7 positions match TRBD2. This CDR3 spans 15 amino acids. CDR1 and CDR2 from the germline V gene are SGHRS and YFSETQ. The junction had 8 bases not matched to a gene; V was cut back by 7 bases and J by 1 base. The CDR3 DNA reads TGCGCCAGCTGGGACGGGAGGAAATCCTACAATGAGCAGTTCTTC. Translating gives CASWDGRKSYNEQFF.

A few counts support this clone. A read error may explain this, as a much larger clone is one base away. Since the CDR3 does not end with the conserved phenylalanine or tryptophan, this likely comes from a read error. CDR3: CASSPNSGETQYS. The CDR3 bases are TGTGCCAGCAGCCCAAATAGCGGGGAGACCCAGTACTCC. The gene calls are TRBV7-8 and TRBJ2-5; 7 bases line up with TRBD2. The CDR3 has 13 amino acids. From germline, CDR1 is SGHVS and CDR2 FQNEAQ. The ends lost 5 bases at V and 5 bases at J; junction bases unmatched: 5.

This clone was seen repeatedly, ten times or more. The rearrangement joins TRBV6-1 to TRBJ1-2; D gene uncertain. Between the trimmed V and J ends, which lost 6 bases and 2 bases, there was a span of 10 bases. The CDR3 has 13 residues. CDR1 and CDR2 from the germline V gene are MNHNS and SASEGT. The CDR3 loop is CASSPVINYGYTF. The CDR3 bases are TGTGCCAGCAGCCCGGTGATAAACTATGGCTACACCTTC.

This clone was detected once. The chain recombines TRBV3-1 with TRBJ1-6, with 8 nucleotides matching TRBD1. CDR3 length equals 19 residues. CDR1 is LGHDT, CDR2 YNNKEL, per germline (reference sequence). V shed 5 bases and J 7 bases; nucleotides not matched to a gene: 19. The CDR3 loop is CASSFYFDRGGVGNSPLHF. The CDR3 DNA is TGTGCCAGCAGCTTTTATTTCGACAGGGGTGGGGTTGGGAATTCACCCCTCCACTTT.

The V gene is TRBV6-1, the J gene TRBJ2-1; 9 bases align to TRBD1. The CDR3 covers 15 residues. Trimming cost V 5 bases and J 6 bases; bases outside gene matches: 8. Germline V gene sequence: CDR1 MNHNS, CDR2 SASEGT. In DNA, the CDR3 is TGTGCCAGCAGTAACCGGGACAGGGCCTCCAATGAGCAGTTCTTC. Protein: CASSNRDRASNEQFF.

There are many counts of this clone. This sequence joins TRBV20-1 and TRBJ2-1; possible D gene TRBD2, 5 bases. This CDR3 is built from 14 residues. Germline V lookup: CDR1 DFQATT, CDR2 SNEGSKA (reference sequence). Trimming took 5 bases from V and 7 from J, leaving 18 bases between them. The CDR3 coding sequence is TGCAGTGCTCTCGACGGGCTAACTAGGAATGAGCAGTTCTTC. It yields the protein CSALDGLTRNEQFF.

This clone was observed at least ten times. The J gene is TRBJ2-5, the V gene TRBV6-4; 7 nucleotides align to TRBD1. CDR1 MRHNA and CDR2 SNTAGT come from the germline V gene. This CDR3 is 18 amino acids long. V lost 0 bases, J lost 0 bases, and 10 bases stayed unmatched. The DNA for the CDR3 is TGTGCCAGCAGTGACTCGATCTGGACAGGCACCTACCAAGAGACCCAGTACTTC. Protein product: CASSDSIWTGTYQETQYF.

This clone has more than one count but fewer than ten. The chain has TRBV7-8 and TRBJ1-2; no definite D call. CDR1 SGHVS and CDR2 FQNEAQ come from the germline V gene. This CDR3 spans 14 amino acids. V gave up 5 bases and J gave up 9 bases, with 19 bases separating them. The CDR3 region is CASSRRGTPLSYTF. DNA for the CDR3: TGTGCCAGCAGCCGTCGAGGTACCCCTTTGAGCTACACCTTC.